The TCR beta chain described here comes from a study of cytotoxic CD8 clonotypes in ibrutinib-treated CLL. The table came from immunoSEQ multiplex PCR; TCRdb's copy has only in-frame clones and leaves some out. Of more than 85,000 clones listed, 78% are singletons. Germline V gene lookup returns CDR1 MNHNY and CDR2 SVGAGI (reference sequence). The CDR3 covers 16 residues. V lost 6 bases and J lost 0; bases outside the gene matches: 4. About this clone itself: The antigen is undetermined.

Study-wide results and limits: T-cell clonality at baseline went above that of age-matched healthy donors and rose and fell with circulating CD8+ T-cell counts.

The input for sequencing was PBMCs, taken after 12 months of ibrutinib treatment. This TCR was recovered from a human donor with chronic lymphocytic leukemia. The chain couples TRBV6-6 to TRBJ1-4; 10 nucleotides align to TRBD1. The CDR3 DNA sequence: TGTGCCAGCAGGCGACAGGGGGCTACAACTAATGAAAAACTGTTTTTT. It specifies CASRRQGATTNEKLFF.